This TCR beta chain was observed in a study of blood T cell repertoires in COVID-19. At the level of the study: Both acute and convalescent COVID-19 samples were obtained from the United States, Italy and Spain. PBMCs, B-cell-depleted T cells, or T cells were the source of the cDNA or gDNA that made up the material.

In the original analysis: Estimates of nucleated cell counts were drawn from the amplification of reference gene primers. Data came from immunoSEQ multiplex PCR; TCRdb stores just in-frame clones and leaves some out. D and trimming were read from the DNA, whereas the V and J calls and clone size are those reported in that table. The sample shows around 160,000 clones, roughly 90% of them seen only once. Per germline, CDR1 SGHDN and CDR2 FVKESK. V trimming: 4 bases; J trimming: 2 bases; junction bases outside the gene matches: 15. The CDR3 has 20 amino acids. This clonotype originated in a man aged 55 to 70 with acute or convalescent COVID-19. The sequencing sample was made of peripheral blood. The V and J genes are TRBV14 and TRBJ2-3; 13 bases are shared with TRBD2. In DNA, the CDR3 is TGTGCCAGCAGCCTCACTCGAGGGAGGACTAGCGGGGGCCACACAGATACGCAGTATTTT. This encodes CASSLTRGRTSGGHTDTQYF.